Listed here are 22 T cell receptor beta chains from one sample, sequenced in a study of T cell repertoires in cytomegalovirus infection. These receptors have no known antigen. Via MiXCR, TCRdb re-called the reads, giving one row per CDR3 protein. The sample lists roughly 920,000 distinct CDR3 sequences; less than 40% were seen once. The sequenced sample was cultured CD8+ T cells from PBMCs, obtained from culture after CMV antigen stimulation. These receptors originate from a human donor in good health (CMV status not recorded). Some clones in this sample may be carry-over from other donors' samples.

V and J are TRBV7-2 and TRBJ1-3; no reliable D call. Germline-derived CDR1 and CDR2 are SGHTA and FQGNSA. V dropped 7 bases and J dropped 3 bases, with 10 bases sitting between them. The CDR3 loop spans 13 amino acids. The CDR3 coding sequence is TGTGCCAGCACCGTCTTGAGTGGAAACACCATATATTTT. It is translated as CASTVLSGNTIYF.

V is TRBV19 and J is TRBJ1-2, with unresolved D. In germline, CDR1 is LNHDA, CDR2 SQIVND (reference sequence). V was cut by 7 bases and J by 5 bases, with 11 bases left in between. The CDR3 is 12 residues long. Written as DNA, the CDR3 is TGTGCCAGTACGTCAGAGGAGTATGGCTACACCTTC. It translates to CASTSEEYGYTF. Based on the CDR3 plus reference TRBV19 and TRBJ1-2, the full variable domain is DGGITQSPKYLFRKEGQNVTLSCEQNLNHDAMYWYRQDPGQGLRLIYYSQIVNDFQKGDIAEGYSVSREKKESFPLTVTSAQKNPTAFYLCASTSEEYGYTFGSGTRLTVV.

The rearrangement uses TRBV7-9 and TRBJ2-1, with D possibly being TRBD2 (7 bases). The CDR3 is 15 residues long. CDR1 and CDR2 from the germline V gene are SEHNR and FQNEAQ (reference sequence). With 5 bases removed from V and 6 bases from J, the gap between germline ends came to 17 bases. This CDR3 is CASSPRGAVANEQFF. CDR3 coding DNA: TGTGCCAGCAGCCCACGGGGGGCCGTCGCCAATGAGCAGTTCTTC. The whole variable domain, remainder taken from reference TRBV7-9 and TRBJ2-1, is DTGVSQNPRHKITKRGQNVTFRCDPISEHNRLYWYRQTLGQGPEFLTYFQNEAQLEKSRLLSDRFSAERPKGSFSTLEIQRTEQGDSAMYLCASSPRGAVANEQFFGPGTRLTVL.

This clonotype was counted between two and nine times. J is TRBJ2-7 and V is TRBV12-5; D gene ambiguous. V was shortened by 5 bases and J by 6 bases, with 8 bases between the two germline ends. The CDR3 is made up of 11 amino acids. The germline V gene encodes CDR1 LGHNT and CDR2 FRNRAP. The CDR3 nucleotides are TGTGCTAGTGGTCCGTCCGGCGAGCAGTACTTC. This encodes CASGPSGEQYF. The full variable domain, in which reference TRBV12-5 and TRBJ2-7 provide the parts outside the CDR3, is DARVTQTPRHKVTEMGQEVTMRCQPILGHNTVFWYRQTMMQGLELLAYFRNRAPLDDSGMPKDRFSAEMPDATLATLKIQPSEPRDSAVYFCASGPSGEQYFGPGTRLTVT.

This clonotype was observed at least ten times. V and J are TRBV19 and TRBJ1-5, with 8 bases that match TRBD1. The CDR3 extends over 20 amino acids. The trim removed 5 bases at V and 4 bases at J, leaving 22 bases unmatched. Germline-derived CDR1 and CDR2 are LNHDA and SQIVND (reference sequence). CDR3 residues: CASSLVDQGALGFSNQPQHF. The CDR3 coding sequence is TGTGCCAGTAGTCTGGTGGATCAGGGGGCACTCGGGTTTAGTAATCAGCCCCAGCATTTT.

V gene TRBV6-6 combines with J gene TRBJ1-2; TRBD1 agrees at 11 bases. CDR3 length: 15 amino acids. The germline V gene has CDR1 MNHNY and CDR2 SVGAGI (reference sequence). V gave up 5 bases and J gave up 5 bases; unmatched junction bases: 7. CDR3 protein: CASSAWDRGKYGYTF. The CDR3 region has the DNA TGTGCCAGCAGTGCTTGGGACAGGGGGAAATATGGCTACACCTTC.

This clonotype was counted many times. The chain couples TRBV12-3 or TRBV12-4 to TRBJ2-7; D is undetermined. V gave up 3 bases and J gave up 3 bases, with 9 bases separating them. CDR3 length: 13 residues. CDR3 DNA: TGTGCCAGCAGTTTTGGGCAGATCTACGAGCAGTACTTC. Translating it yields CASSFGQIYEQYF.

This clonotype appeared many times. The chain joins TRBV7-8 to TRBJ1-1; D is unclear. V gave up 2 bases and J gave up 0 bases, with 16 bases separating them. The CDR3 runs to 17 residues. Germline V gene lookup returns CDR1 SGHVS and CDR2 FQNEAQ. CDR3 DNA: TGTGCCAGCAGCTTATCCCATAATAGGCTGCTGAACACTGAAGCTTTCTTT. Its translation is CASSLSHNRLLNTEAFF.

This clonotype was found a few times. The rearrangement links TRBV6-6 to TRBJ1-1; tentative D call: TRBD1 (5 bases). The CDR3 covers 14 residues. Germline CDR1 and CDR2: MNHNY and SVGAGI (reference sequence). The V end lost 6 bases, the J end lost 4 bases, and 15 bases lay between the germline ends. CDR3 sequence: CASSFPDKGTEAFF. CDR3 coding DNA: TGTGCCAGCAGCTTTCCGGACAAGGGCACTGAAGCTTTCTTT.

This clonotype was detected a few times. The chain is built from TRBV15 and TRBJ2-2; TRBD2 matches 7 bases. Germline V gene sequence: CDR1 LNHNV, CDR2 YYDKDF (reference sequence). The CDR3 is 15 amino acids. V was clipped by 3 bases and J by 4 bases; unmatched bases: 5. The CDR3 is CATSRSGTLTGELFF. The CDR3, as DNA: TGTGCCACCAGCAGGAGCGGGACCCTCACCGGGGAGCTGTTTTTT. Filled out from reference TRBV15 and TRBJ2-2, the complete variable domain reads DAMVIQNPRYQVTQFGKPVTLSCSQTLNHNVMYWYQQKSSQAPKLLFHYYDKDFNNEADTPDNFQSRRPNTSFCFLDIRSPGLGDTAMYLCATSRSGTLTGELFFGEGSRLTVL.

Of note for this clonotype: A clone one base away is much larger, so this may be a read error. The V and J genes are TRBV7-6 and TRBJ1-6, with 9 positions matching TRBD1. This CDR3 region has 14 residues. CDR1 is SGHVS and CDR2 is FNYEAQ in the germline V gene. CDR3 residues: CVSSQTGGNSPLHF. CDR3 coding DNA: TGTGTCAGCAGCCAGACAGGGGGAAATTCACCCCTCCACTTT.

The sample holds a few counts of this clonotype. The rearrangement uses TRBV7-3 and TRBJ2-1; perhaps TRBD2 as D (5 bases). This CDR3 spans 14 amino acids. Germline loops: CDR1 SGHTA, CDR2 FQGTGA. Trimming cost V 5 bases and J 4 bases, with 12 bases left between them. The DNA for the CDR3 is TGTGCCAGCAGCCCCAGTGTAGCGTACAATGAGCAGTTCTTC. As protein: CASSPSVAYNEQFF.

This clonotype was detected many times. In DNA form, the CDR3 reads TGTGCCAGCAGTTTATCCCGGGGCTACACCTTC. It encodes CASSLSRGYTF. The chain combines TRBV12-3 or TRBV12-4 with TRBJ1-2; no clear D gene. Trimming left V 2 bases short and J 8 bases short, with 6 bases between. CDR3 length: 11 residues.

This clonotype was seen once. The chain uses TRBV20-1 and TRBJ1-1; no clear D gene. Germline V gives CDR1 DFQATT, CDR2 SNEGSKA (reference sequence). Trimming pared 5 bases from V and 4 bases from J, leaving 17 bases between. The CDR3 is 14 amino acids. CDR3 amino acids: CSAESSAGGTEAFF. For the CDR3, the DNA is TGCAGTGCTGAGAGTTCGGCAGGCGGCACTGAAGCTTTCTTT.

Notes on this clonotype: The junction departs from germline at one end; a sequencing error may be responsible. The chain is built from TRBV6-8 and TRBJ1-1; TRBD1 agrees at 10 bases. This CDR3 is 21 amino acids long. Germline values: CDR1 MNHGY, CDR2 SAAAGT. In DNA form, the CDR3 reads TGTGCCAGCAGTTACGAATCCGGGACAGGGGTCGAACGTGGTCCGAACACTAAAGCTTTCTTT. Translation: CASSYESGTGVERGPNTKAFF.

The chain combines TRBV5-6 with TRBJ1-5; 7 positions match TRBD1. This CDR3 spans 13 amino acids. Looked up from germline, CDR1 is SGHDT and CDR2 is YYEEEE. V was pared by 0 bases and J by 9 bases, with 3 bases of the junction left unmatched. Here the CDR3 reads CASSLGTGWPQHF. The CDR3 DNA is TGTGCCAGCAGCTTGGGGACAGGTTGGCCCCAGCATTTT.

This clonotype showed up just a few times. The gene calls are TRBV6-1 and TRBJ2-7; D call uncertain. This CDR3 is built from 12 residues. V was pared by 8 bases and J by 3 bases, with 11 bases between. CDR1 is MNHNS, CDR2 SASEGT, per germline. In nucleotides, the CDR3 is TGTGCCAGCCGCTGGGAAAACTACGAGCAGTACTTC. This encodes CASRWENYEQYF.

Only a few counts were recorded for this clonotype. CDR3 bases: TGTGCCAGCAGTTTACCCTACACAGGGGGCAATGGCTACACCTTC. Translating gives CASSLPYTGGNGYTF. The V gene is TRBV27, the J gene TRBJ1-2, with 9 bases identical to TRBD1. J gave up 6 bases and V 2 bases, and 7 bases lay outside the gene matches. In germline, CDR1 is MNHEY, CDR2 SMNVEV (reference sequence). The CDR3 sequence is 15 residues long.

The genes are TRBV5-4 and TRBJ2-1; TRBD1 is a possible D gene (6 bases). The germline gives CDR1 SGHNT, CDR2 YYREEE (reference sequence). This CDR3 comprises 15 residues. Trimming cost V 1 base and J 3 bases, with 11 bases left between them. The CDR3 DNA follows: TGTGCCAGCAGCTTGTTTTCAGGGGACTACAATGAGCAGTTCTTC. The encoded protein is CASSLFSGDYNEQFF. The whole variable domain, filled in from reference TRBV5-4 and TRBJ2-1, reads ETGVTQSPTHLIKTRGQQVTLRCSSQSGHNTVSWYQQALGQGPQFIFQYYREEENGRGNFPPRFSGLQFPNYSSELNVNALELDDSALYLCASSLFSGDYNEQFFGPGTRLTVL.

Only a few counts were recorded for this clonotype. This chain joins TRBV6-6 and TRBJ1-2; 7 bases are a match to TRBD1. Trimming removed 0 bases from V and 8 bases from J; junction bases left unmatched: 6. Germline CDR1 is MNHNY and CDR2 is SVGAGI (reference sequence). The CDR3 is 14 residues long. The CDR3 protein is CASSYSTGTWGYTF. The CDR3 DNA reads TGTGCCAGCAGTTACTCGACAGGGACTTGGGGCTACACCTTC.

The CDR3 protein is CASSLAWTEETQYF. CDR3 DNA sequence: TGTGCCAGCAGCTTAGCGTGGACCGAAGAGACCCAGTACTTC. The chain is built from TRBV7-2 and TRBJ2-5; D call uncertain. Germline loops: CDR1 SGHTA, CDR2 FQGNSA. The length of the CDR3 is 14 residues. The V end was cut by 0 bases, the J end by 3 bases, with 8 bases between.

The rearrangement uses TRBV2 and TRBJ1-3; 7 nucleotides match TRBD1. Germline V gene lookup returns CDR1 SNHLY and CDR2 FYNNEI. V was clipped by 1 base and J by 8 bases; unmatched bases: 5. This CDR3 has 14 residues. CDR3: CASSEGQGLHTIYF. CDR3 DNA: TGTGCCAGCAGTGAAGGACAGGGATTACACACCATATATTTT. The entire variable domain, with the rest obtained from reference TRBV2 and TRBJ1-3, is as follows: EPEVTQTPSHQVTQMGQEVILRCVPISNHLYFYWYRQILGQKVEFLVSFYNNEISEKSEIFDDQFSVERPDGSNFTLKIRSTKLEDSAMYFCASSEGQGLHTIYFGEGSWLTVV.